A single sample gave rise to the 22 T cell receptor beta chains below, sequenced in a study of blood T cell repertoires in COVID-19. TCRdb keeps only in-frame clones here, not all; method: immunoSEQ multiplex PCR. In the table there are more than 200,000 clones, approximately 80% of which are singletons. Sequencing was carried out using peripheral blood. These receptors originate from a woman aged 80 or older with active or convalescent COVID-19.

V and J are TRBV5-1 and TRBJ1-6; TRBD1 matches at 7 bases. The length of the CDR3 is 18 residues. V was clipped by 0 bases and J by 10 bases; unmatched bases: 16. CDR1 and CDR2 (germline): SGHRS, YFSETQ. As DNA, the CDR3 is TGCGCCAGCAGCTTGGCGGGGGTTAGAGGGGACAGTGGATCACCCCTCCACTTT. Its translation is CASSLAGVRGDSGSPLHF.

This clone has ten or more counts. The chain uses TRBV5-6 and TRBJ2-5; possible D gene TRBD1, 6 bases. Trimming took off 0 bases at V and 4 bases at J, with 10 bases between the two ends. Germline V gene sequence: CDR1 SGHDT, CDR2 YYEEEE. This CDR3 has 14 residues. DNA for the CDR3: TGTGCCAGCAGCTTGGGGACAGTGCTAGAGACCCAGTACTTC. Encoded protein: CASSLGTVLETQYF.

V usage is TRBV19 and J usage is TRBJ2-7; the match to TRBD1 covers 8 bases. CDR1 is LNHDA, CDR2 SQIVND, per germline (reference sequence). The V gene end was trimmed by 5 bases and the J gene end by 4 bases; junction bases not matched to a gene: 4. There are 13 residues in the CDR3. CDR3 bases: TGTGCCAGTAGTGGGACAGGACTGTACGAGCAGTACTTC. This sequence encodes CASSGTGLYEQYF.

This clone was picked up one time. V and J are TRBV29-1 and TRBJ1-2; D perhaps matches TRBD1 (5 bases). This CDR3 comprises 11 residues. CDR1 and CDR2 (germline): SQVTM, ANQGSEA. The CDR3: CGGGEDYGYTF. CDR3 nucleotide sequence: TGCGGGGGAGGGGAGGACTATGGCTACACCTTC.

DNA of the CDR3: TGTGCCAGCAGTTCCACCCGCGTGGGGGCAGAGACCCAGTACTTC. Its protein product is CASSSTRVGAETQYF. The chain links TRBV28 to TRBJ2-5; D perhaps matches TRBD1 (6 bases). Trimming shortened V by 4 bases and J by 4 bases, and 16 bases separated the two germline ends. The CDR3 is 15 residues long. Germline-derived CDR1 and CDR2 are MDHEN and SYDVKM.

J is TRBJ2-2 and V is TRBV10-3; a weak D match, TRBD1 (6 bases). The germline V and J ends were trimmed by 1 base and 3 bases, with 15 bases remaining between them. Germline lookup yields CDR1 ENHRY and CDR2 SYGVKD. This CDR3 region has 17 residues. The CDR3 DNA reads as TGTGCCATCAGTGAGTTTACAGGGTTCACGGACACCGGGGAGCTGTTTTTT. Encoded protein: CAISEFTGFTDTGELFF.

The chain couples TRBV7-2 to TRBJ1-1; D gene ambiguous. Germline V gene sequence: CDR1 SGHTA, CDR2 FQGNSA. The ends were cut back, 3 bases at V and 8 bases at J, with 7 bases in the middle. The CDR3 runs 11 residues. CDR3 region: CASSFTREAFF. The CDR3, as DNA: TGTGCCAGCAGCTTTACACGAGAAGCTTTCTTT.

This sequence joins TRBV3-1 (or the pseudogene TRBV3-2) and TRBJ2-3; TRBD1 might be the D (6 bases). CDR1 LGHDT and CDR2 YNNKEL come from the germline V gene (reference sequence). The CDR3 has 15 residues. Trimming took off 4 bases at V and 6 bases at J, with 17 bases between the two ends. CDR3 sequence (DNA): TGTGCCAGCAGCCCCAGGGAACAGGGAATGGATACGCAGTATTTT. Translated: CASSPREQGMDTQYF.

This clone turned up a few times. V and J are TRBV12-3 or TRBV12-4 and TRBJ1-2, with 8 positions matching TRBD1. CDR3 length: 13 amino acids. Trimming cost V 3 bases and J 7 bases; bases outside gene matches: 4. CDR3 sequence: CASSFTGGPGYTF. As DNA, the CDR3 is TGTGCCAGCAGTTTTACAGGGGGACCTGGCTACACCTTC.

In DNA form, the CDR3 reads TGTGCCAGCAGATCAGCGAACACCGGGGAGCTGTTTTTT. Protein product: CASRSANTGELFF. This sequence joins TRBV28 and TRBJ2-2, with D unresolved. The CDR3 is made up of 13 amino acids. V shed 6 bases and J shed 0 bases, with 5 bases lying between them. Germline V CDR1 and CDR2: MDHEN, SYDVKM.

The rearrangement uses TRBV5-4 and TRBJ1-1, with D unclear. The CDR3 covers 13 residues. Germline loops: CDR1 SGHNT, CDR2 YYREEE (reference sequence). V shed 1 base and J shed 5 bases, with 9 bases lying between them. Here the CDR3 DNA reads TGTGCCAGCAGCTTGTCTATTGCGACTGAAGCTTTCTTT. This translates into CASSLSIATEAFF.

The table lists this clone with a few counts. The chain has TRBV28 and TRBJ2-7, with D perhaps TRBD1 (6 bases). V gave up 4 bases and J gave up 0 bases, with 13 bases separating them. This CDR3 region has 15 residues. CDR1 is MDHEN and CDR2 is SYDVKM in the germline V gene. In DNA form, the CDR3 reads TGTGCCAGCAGTTCCCACGGCAGGGGCTCCTACGAGCAGTACTTC. Translated, it gives CASSSHGRGSYEQYF.

The V call is TRBV6-1, the J call TRBJ2-1, with a tentative D call TRBD1 (6 bases). The germline CDR1 and CDR2 sequences are MNHNS and SASEGT. Trimming shortened V by 3 bases and J by 5 bases, and 8 bases separated the two germline ends. The CDR3 spans 13 residues. The CDR3: CASSEGTHNEQFF. Written as DNA, the CDR3 is TGTGCCAGCAGTGAGGGGACACACAATGAGCAGTTCTTC.

The chain uses TRBV5-1 and TRBJ2-3; 8 nucleotides agree with TRBD2. This CDR3 contains 16 residues. The ends lost 0 bases at V and 4 bases at J; junction bases unmatched: 7. Germline-derived CDR1 and CDR2 are SGHRS and YFSETQ. CDR3 in DNA: TGCGCCAGCAGCTTGGACGGGAGGGCCCTCTCAGATACGCAGTATTTT. Protein: CASSLDGRALSDTQYF.

The chain employs TRBV2 and TRBJ2-2, with 8 bases identical to TRBD1. Germline V CDR1 and CDR2: SNHLY, FYNNEI. The CDR3 sequence is 15 residues long. V was clipped by 6 bases and J by 0 bases; unmatched bases: 3. CDR3 sequence (DNA): TGTGCCAGCAGAGGACAGGGCACGAACACCGGGGAGCTGTTTTTT. It is translated as CASRGQGTNTGELFF.

The sample holds a few counts of this clone. The J gene is TRBJ1-1, the V gene TRBV7-9; 9 nucleotides agree with TRBD1. Looked up from germline, CDR1 is SEHNR and CDR2 is FQNEAQ (reference sequence). The CDR3 is made up of 16 amino acids. The J segment lost 3 bases and the V segment lost 7 bases, leaving 12 bases of the junction unmatched. For the CDR3, the DNA is TGTGCCAGCATCCCTATGAGGACAGGGGAGGACACTGAAGCTTTCTTT. This codes for CASIPMRTGEDTEAFF.

This chain uses TRBV7-9 with TRBJ1-2; 9 nucleotides match TRBD1. CDR1 is SEHNR, CDR2 FQNEAQ, per germline (reference sequence). The CDR3 extends over 16 amino acids. Trimming removed 4 bases from V and 4 bases from J; junction bases left unmatched: 10. CDR3 nucleotides: TGTGCCAGCAGCTCACCGGACAGGGGAGGATCCTATGGCTACACCTTC. Its protein is CASSSPDRGGSYGYTF.

The chain has TRBV5-6 and TRBJ1-4; tentatively, D is TRBD1 (6 bases). Germline V lookup: CDR1 SGHDT, CDR2 YYEEEE. CDR3 length: 15 residues. Trimming pared 5 bases from V and 4 bases from J, leaving 15 bases between. CDR3 amino acids: CASSVGGRDNEKLFF. In DNA, the CDR3 is TGTGCCAGCAGTGTCGGGGGGCGGGATAATGAAAAACTGTTTTTT.

The chain is built from TRBV29-1 and TRBJ2-1; 10 positions agree with TRBD1. Germline-derived CDR1 and CDR2 are SQVTM and ANQGSEA. CDR3 size: 16 residues. V shed 4 bases, J shed 3 bases, and the junction held 9 bases outside the gene matches. For the CDR3, the DNA is TGCAGCGTTGTTACGACGGACAGGGGGATCTACAATGAGCAGTTCTTC. As protein: CSVVTTDRGIYNEQFF.

This clone was counted a few times. V usage is TRBV29-1 and J usage is TRBJ2-6, with D perhaps TRBD1 (6 bases). The CDR3 is 14 amino acids. V was trimmed by 7 bases and J by 1 base, leaving 11 bases between them. Germline V gene lookup returns CDR1 SQVTM and CDR2 ANQGSEA. CDR3 sequence reads: CSAQGLSGANVLTF. CDR3 sequence (DNA): TGCAGCGCGCAGGGGTTGTCTGGGGCCAACGTCCTGACTTTC.

This chain joins TRBV11-1 and TRBJ1-1; D uncertain. The CDR3 loop spans 13 amino acids. Germline lookup yields CDR1 SGHAT and CDR2 FQDESV (reference sequence). V was clipped by 1 base and J by 6 bases, with 9 bases between them. CDR3: CASSLVRGSEAFF. The CDR3 region has the DNA TGTGCCAGCAGCTTAGTCCGCGGGTCTGAAGCTTTCTTT.

This chain joins TRBV5-1 and TRBJ2-7, with D possibly matching TRBD1 (7 bases). The germline gives CDR1 SGHRS, CDR2 YFSETQ. Trimming stripped 4 bases from V and 2 bases from J, with 16 bases between. This CDR3 is built from 15 residues. The CDR3 DNA reads as TGCGCCAGCAGCCGGTTGGAGGGGGCCACCTACGAGCAGTACTTC. Translating gives CASSRLEGATYEQYF.